This TCR beta chain was documented in a study of post-analysis software for immune sequencing data. Overall study: Included among the disease courses, which were recorded for the cohort, were relapsing-remitting, secondary progressive and progressive-relapsing multiple sclerosis. Study-level results: Those samples that were prepared in the same batch co-clustered strongly by F measure. TRBV5-6, TRBV5-1 and TRBV20-1 were among 4 or 5 TRBV segments more frequent in patients than controls. Multiple sclerosis patients showed significantly lower normalized Chao1 diversity than controls did.

Included in the TCR beta cDNA libraries were unique molecular identifiers. Starting from about 0.98 to 11 million T cells, the study yielded 500,000 or so cDNA molecules. TCRdb re-called the PCR reads through MiXCR, storing one row per CDR3 protein. The table has some 240,000 distinct CDR3 sequences, 30% to 45% seen once. The CDR3 is 17 residues long. This clonotype was counted at least ten times. Its antigen remains unidentified. The sample was blood. The genes are TRBV21-1 and TRBJ2-7; the table gives TRBD2 as D, unverified against the DNA. TRBV21-1 is a documented pseudogene. The sequence came from a girl between 10 and 17 years old with multiple sclerosis. CDR3 protein: CASSQPGLAGVEYEQYF. The CDR3 nucleotides read TGTGCCAGCAGCCAACCGGGACTAGCGGGAGTAGAATACGAGCAGTACTTC.